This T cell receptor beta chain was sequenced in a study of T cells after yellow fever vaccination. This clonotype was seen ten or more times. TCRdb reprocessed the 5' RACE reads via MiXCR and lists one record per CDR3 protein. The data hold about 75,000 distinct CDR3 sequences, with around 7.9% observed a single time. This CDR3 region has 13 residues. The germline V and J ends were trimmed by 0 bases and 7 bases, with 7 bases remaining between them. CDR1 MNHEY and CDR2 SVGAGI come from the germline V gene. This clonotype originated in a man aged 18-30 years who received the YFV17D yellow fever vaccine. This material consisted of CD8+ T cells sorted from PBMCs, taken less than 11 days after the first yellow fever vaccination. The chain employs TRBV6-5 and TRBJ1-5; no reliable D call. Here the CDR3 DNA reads TGTGCCAGCAGTTACTCGACTACGCAGCCCCAGCATTTT. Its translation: CASSYSTTQPQHF.